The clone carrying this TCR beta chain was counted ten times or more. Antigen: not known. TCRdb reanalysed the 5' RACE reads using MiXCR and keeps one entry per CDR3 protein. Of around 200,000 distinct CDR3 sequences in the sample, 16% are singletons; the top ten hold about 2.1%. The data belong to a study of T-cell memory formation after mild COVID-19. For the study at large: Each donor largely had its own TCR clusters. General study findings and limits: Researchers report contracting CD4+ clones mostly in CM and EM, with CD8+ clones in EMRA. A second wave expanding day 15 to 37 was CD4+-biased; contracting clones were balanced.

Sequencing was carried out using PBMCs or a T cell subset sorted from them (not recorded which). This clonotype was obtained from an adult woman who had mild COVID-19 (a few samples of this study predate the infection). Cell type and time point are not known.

CDR3: CASSPSLLAGPSYEQYF. The CDR3 DNA sequence: TGTGCCAGCTCACCAAGTCTCCTAGCGGGACCATCCTACGAGCAGTACTTC. This chain joins TRBV18 and TRBJ2-7; 9 bases agree with TRBD2. The length of the CDR3 is 17 residues. V gave up 2 bases and J gave up 1 base; unmatched junction bases: 9. The germline V gene encodes CDR1 KGHSH and CDR2 LQKENI.